One sample yielded the 12 T cell receptor beta chains listed below, sequenced in a study of blood T cell repertoires in COVID-19. Clones were read by immunoSEQ multiplex PCR, and TCRdb kept only the in-frame ones, dropping some. The table shows hundreds of thousands of clones, with about nine tenths occurring only once. The sequencing sample was made of PBMCs or T cells enriched from blood (not recorded which). Receptor source: a man aged 25 to 40 who had recovered from COVID-19.

The table lists this clone with a count of one. V usage is TRBV6-5 and J usage is TRBJ2-7; TRBD1 aligns across 10 bases. V was clipped by 5 bases and J by 3 bases; unmatched bases: 7. Per the germline V gene, CDR1 is MNHEY and CDR2 is SVGAGI. The CDR3 sequence is 15 residues long. CDR3 nucleotides: TGTGCCAGCAGTACTCGGACAGGGGGAAGCTACGAGCAGTACTTC. Translation gives CASSTRTGGSYEQYF.

The genes are TRBV5-8 and TRBJ2-3; maybe TRBD1 (5 bases). V lost 4 bases and J 5 bases, leaving 23 bases between the germline ends. The CDR3 totals 17 residues. Germline-derived CDR1 and CDR2 are SGHTS and YDEGEE. DNA for the CDR3: TGTGCCAGCAGCGACAGACATTCCGTGAACCTCGGAGATACGCAGTATTTT. Its protein product is CASSDRHSVNLGDTQYF.

The chain has TRBV10-3 and TRBJ1-1; D is unresolved. CDR3 length: 11 amino acids. CDR1 ENHRY and CDR2 SYGVKD come from the germline V gene. V lost 5 bases, J lost 11 bases, and 12 bases lay in between. The CDR3 reads CAISTTTAAFF. The CDR3 DNA reads as TGTGCCATCAGTACGACAACGGCGGCTTTCTTT.

This clone was seen a handful of times. The chain employs TRBV2 and TRBJ2-1, with 13 bases fitting TRBD2. Germline V gene lookup returns CDR1 SNHLY and CDR2 FYNNEI. V was pared by 6 bases and J by 9 bases, with 5 bases of the junction left unmatched. The CDR3 has 14 residues. Here the CDR3 DNA reads TGTGCCAGCAGACTAGCGGGAGGGCTTCTTGAGCAGTTCTTC. Protein sequence: CASRLAGGLLEQFF.

In DNA, the CDR3 is TGTGCCAGCAGCTTAGGGGGCCTATACACAGATACGCAGTATTTT. Translated: CASSLGGLYTDTQYF. The chain has TRBV13 and TRBJ2-3; D gene uncertain. CDR1 and CDR2 (germline): PRHDT, FYEKMQ (reference sequence). V lost 0 bases and J lost 2, with 9 bases in between. The CDR3 is made up of 15 amino acids.

This clone was seen more than once but under ten times. J is TRBJ2-2 and V is TRBV3-1 (or the pseudogene TRBV3-2); tentatively, D is TRBD1 (5 bases). Trimming took off 6 bases at V and 5 bases at J, with 19 bases between the two ends. The CDR3 is 16 residues long. CDR1 is LGHDT, CDR2 YNNKEL, per germline (reference sequence). The CDR3 nucleotides are TGTGCCAGCAGGAGGACATCCCACCCTCTTACCGGGGAGCTGTTTTTT. This sequence encodes CASRRTSHPLTGELFF.

CDR3 nucleotide sequence: TGTGCCAGCAGCTTGCGTTCTGGGGCAGGGGGAGATGGCTACACCTTC. This codes for CASSLRSGAGGDGYTF. This chain links TRBV5-6 with TRBJ1-2; 7 positions agree with TRBD1. Per the germline V gene, CDR1 is SGHDT and CDR2 is YYEEEE. V trimming: 1 base; J trimming: 6 bases; junction bases outside the gene matches: 12. The CDR3 is 16 amino acids. Full variable domain (remainder filled in from reference TRBV5-6 and TRBJ1-2): DAGVTQSPTHLIKTRGQQVTLRCSPKSGHDTVSWYQQALGQGPQFIFQYYEEEERQRGNFPDRFSGHQFPNYSSELNVNALLLGDSALYLCASSLRSGAGGDGYTFGSGTRLTVV.

V and J are TRBV5-1 and TRBJ2-3, with 14 bases that match TRBD2. The CDR3 is 18 residues long. V trimming: 2 bases; J trimming: 6 bases; junction bases outside the gene matches: 11. Germline lookup yields CDR1 SGHRS and CDR2 YFSETQ. The CDR3 protein is CASSFRSAGTSGSDTQYF. CDR3 sequence (DNA): TGCGCCAGCAGCTTCCGTTCTGCGGGGACTAGCGGGAGTGATACGCAGTATTTT.

The genes are TRBV4-1 and TRBJ2-5; 7 nucleotides match TRBD2. The CDR3 consists of 14 residues. CDR1 is MGHRA and CDR2 is YSYEKL in the germline V gene. The trim removed 4 bases at V and 2 bases at J, leaving 4 bases unmatched. CDR3 DNA sequence: TGCGCCAGCAGCCTCCTAGCGGATCAAGAGACCCAGTACTTC. It specifies CASSLLADQETQYF.

This clone was found once. V usage is TRBV6-5 and J usage is TRBJ1-4, with 7 positions matching TRBD1. The germline gives CDR1 MNHEY, CDR2 SVGAGI. The CDR3 is 14 amino acids. The V gene end was trimmed by 6 bases and the J gene end by 8 bases; junction bases not matched to a gene: 9. The CDR3 DNA is TGTGCCAGCAGCAGACAGGGTTTTGAGGAAAAACTGTTTTTT. It is translated as CASSRQGFEEKLFF.

V gene TRBV4-2 combines with J gene TRBJ1-1; TRBD1 matches at 7 bases. From germline, CDR1 is LGHNA and CDR2 YNFKEQ. The CDR3 has 14 amino acids. J gave up 6 bases and V 7 bases, and 11 bases lay outside the gene matches. CDR3 sequence (DNA): TGTGCCAGCACCCCGGCGGAGGGGGCCCCTGAAGCTTTCTTT. Amino acids: CASTPAEGAPEAFF.

The chain links TRBV7-9 to TRBJ1-4, with 10 bases fitting TRBD1. Looked up from germline, CDR1 is SEHNR and CDR2 is FQNEAQ (reference sequence). The CDR3 runs to 13 residues. Trimming took 11 bases from V and 6 from J; bases not matched to a gene: 6. DNA for the CDR3: TGTGCCGTGACCGGGACAGGGGATGAAAAACTGTTTTTT. It encodes CAVTGTGDEKLFF.